These 17 T cell receptor beta chains share one sample of origin, sequenced in a study of T cell responses to AZD1222 COVID-19 vaccine. Data came from immunoSEQ multiplex PCR; TCRdb stores just in-frame clones and leaves some out. The table lists 82,000 or so clones, 90% of them singletons. This material consisted of peripheral blood, taken on day 0 of AZD1222 vaccination. These receptors were taken from an adult in good health.

The chain has TRBV13 and TRBJ1-1; D possibly corresponds to TRBD1 (6 bases). V was shortened by 2 bases and J by 0 bases, with 7 bases between the two germline ends. Germline V gives CDR1 PRHDT, CDR2 FYEKMQ (reference sequence). The CDR3 covers 14 residues. The CDR3 region is CASSLRGLNTEAFF. CDR3 DNA sequence: TGTGCCAGCAGCTTACGGGGGCTGAACACTGAAGCTTTCTTT.

This chain connects TRBV7-6 to TRBJ2-5, with 8 bases that match TRBD1. The CDR3 runs 13 residues. CDR1 SGHVS and CDR2 FNYEAQ come from the germline V gene. Trimming removed 4 bases from V and 5 bases from J; junction bases left unmatched: 3. CDR3 nucleotides: TGTGCCAGCAGCTACAGGGGGTCCGAGACCCAGTACTTC. It yields the protein CASSYRGSETQYF.

This clone turned up a few times. V and J are TRBV11-2 and TRBJ2-7; 7 nucleotides match TRBD2. Losses at the gene ends were 1 base for V and 5 bases for J; bases not matched to a gene: 8. Per the germline V gene, CDR1 is SGHAT and CDR2 is FQNNGV. There are 15 residues in the CDR3. The CDR3 DNA reads TGTGCCAGCAGCTTAGGGGGGGGAGGGAGCAACGAGCAGTACTTC. It yields the protein CASSLGGGGSNEQYF. Drawing the rest from reference TRBV11-2 and TRBJ2-7, the complete variable domain is EAGVAQSPRYKIIEKRQSVAFWCNPISGHATLYWYQQILGQGPKLLIQFQNNGVVDDSQLPKDRFSAERLKGVDSTLKIQPAKLEDSAVYLCASSLGGGGSNEQYFGPGTRLTVT.

This chain uses TRBV30 with TRBJ1-3; unclear D gene. The CDR3 loop spans 12 amino acids. Germline V CDR1 and CDR2: GTSNPN, SVGIG (reference sequence). V gave up 3 bases and J gave up 4 bases, with 7 bases separating them. CDR3 sequence reads: CAWSSRGNTIYF. DNA of the CDR3: TGTGCCTGGAGCTCCAGAGGAAACACCATATATTTT.

The CDR3 DNA reads TGTGCCAGCAGTTACTCGTTGATAGCGAATACGCAGTATTTT. Translated: CASSYSLIANTQYF. The V and J genes are TRBV6-5 and TRBJ2-3; weak D call: TRBD2 (5 bases). CDR3 length equals 14 residues. The V gene's germline CDR1 is MNHEY and CDR2 SVGAGI. V lost 0 bases, J lost 7 bases, and 11 bases lay in between.

The table lists this clone with a few counts. J is TRBJ1-2 and V is TRBV10-3; 7 bases match TRBD1. CDR1 and CDR2 from the germline V gene are ENHRY and SYGVKD. V shed 9 bases and J 6 bases; nucleotides not matched to a gene: 16. The CDR3 is 15 residues long. The CDR3 is CAIPRIKDRDHGYTF. In nucleotides, the CDR3 is TGTGCCATTCCCCGGATTAAAGACAGGGACCATGGCTACACCTTC.

V usage is TRBV6-5 and J usage is TRBJ1-1; D is uncertain. There are 14 residues in the CDR3. CDR1 is MNHEY, CDR2 SVGAGI, per germline. V lost 4 bases and J 0 bases, leaving 9 bases between the germline ends. The CDR3 DNA follows: TGTGCCAGCAGTTGGGATTCAATGAACACTGAAGCTTTCTTT. As protein: CASSWDSMNTEAFF.

The chain recombines TRBV5-1 with TRBJ1-1; D call uncertain. The V end was cut by 5 bases, the J end by 4 bases, with 12 bases between. Germline V gives CDR1 SGHRS, CDR2 YFSETQ. This CDR3 is built from 13 residues. This chain's CDR3 is CASRNPPGTEAFF. CDR3 in DNA: TGCGCCAGCAGAAACCCTCCTGGCACTGAAGCTTTCTTT.

CDR3 in amino acids: CASSYQVTGETQYF. CDR3 DNA: TGCGCCAGCAGTTACCAGGTGACTGGGGAGACCCAGTACTTC. The chain is built from TRBV10-2 and TRBJ2-5; no firm D call. Deletions cut 5 bases from V and 5 bases from J, with 15 bases between. This CDR3 contains 14 residues. CDR1 and CDR2 from the germline V gene are WSHSY and SAAADI.

This clone was seen a single time. The V and J genes are TRBV3-1 (or the pseudogene TRBV3-2) and TRBJ2-7, with TRBD2 identical over 7 bases. The length of the CDR3 is 15 residues. The germline V gene encodes CDR1 LGHDT and CDR2 YNNKEL (reference sequence). With 0 bases clipped from V and 3 bases from J, the junction kept 5 bases outside the gene matches. The CDR3 here is CASSQDGSGVYEQYF. CDR3 DNA: TGTGCCAGCAGCCAAGATGGGAGCGGGGTCTACGAGCAGTACTTC.

This clone was observed a few times. This chain links TRBV5-1 with TRBJ1-5; D possibly corresponds to TRBD1 (5 bases). V shed 2 bases and J shed 1 base, with 13 bases lying between them. The CDR3 runs 16 residues. CDR1 and CDR2 from the germline V gene are SGHRS and YFSETQ. The CDR3 region is CASSLEGAGSNQPQHF. DNA for the CDR3: TGCGCCAGCAGCTTAGAAGGGGCCGGGAGCAATCAGCCCCAGCATTTT.

In this sample, this clone turned up a few times. The genes are TRBV4-3 and TRBJ2-1, with TRBD2 matching over 10 bases. The V and J ends lost 1 base and 4 bases, in that order; junction bases with no gene match: 1. The germline V gene encodes CDR1 LGHNA and CDR2 YSLEER. The CDR3 runs 15 residues. The CDR3 spells CASSQGLAGYNEQFF. In DNA, the CDR3 is TGCGCCAGCAGCCAAGGACTAGCGGGTTACAATGAGCAGTTCTTC.

Here the CDR3 DNA reads TGTGCCAGCGGCCGGCGGGGCTGGGCTGAGACCCAGTACTTC. It codes for CASGRRGWAETQYF. This chain joins TRBV3-1 (or the pseudogene TRBV3-2) and TRBJ2-5, with D possibly being TRBD2 (6 bases). V was cut by 8 bases and J by 5 bases, with 18 bases left in between. Germline assignment: CDR1 LGHDT and CDR2 YNNKEL (reference sequence). The CDR3 contains 14 residues.

This chain uses TRBV5-1 with TRBJ1-2, with TRBD1 as a possible D gene (6 bases). Trimming removed 5 bases at V and 0 bases at J, with 11 bases between. The CDR3 consists of 14 residues. Germline V lookup: CDR1 SGHRS, CDR2 YFSETQ. CDR3: CASRGADSNYGYTF. The CDR3 DNA follows: TGCGCCAGCAGGGGGGCAGACTCTAACTATGGCTACACCTTC.

This clone occurred once. The chain is built from TRBV5-4 and TRBJ2-7; 7 bases are a match to TRBD1. The germline V gene encodes CDR1 SGHNT and CDR2 YYREEE (reference sequence). This CDR3 contains 15 residues. J lost 1 base, V lost 2 bases, and 6 bases had no gene match. The CDR3 region is CASSFPGRGSYEQYF. CDR3 DNA: TGTGCCAGCAGCTTCCCCGGCAGGGGGTCCTACGAGCAGTACTTC.

This chain connects TRBV7-9 to TRBJ1-1; D gene uncertain. Looked up from germline, CDR1 is SEHNR and CDR2 is FQNEAQ (reference sequence). This CDR3 is built from 14 residues. The germline V and J ends were trimmed by 1 base and 0 bases, with 6 bases remaining between them. The CDR3 loop reads CASSLVGVNTEAFF. Here the CDR3 DNA reads TGTGCCAGCAGCTTAGTAGGAGTGAACACTGAAGCTTTCTTT.

The genes are TRBV6-1 and TRBJ1-6, with unresolved D. V was cut by 2 bases and J by 11 bases, with 7 bases left in between. The CDR3 loop spans 12 amino acids. Germline V lookup: CDR1 MNHNS, CDR2 SASEGT. CDR3: CASSELNPPLHF. CDR3 nucleotide sequence: TGTGCCAGCAGTGAATTGAATCCACCCCTCCACTTT.